Below are 19 T cell receptor beta chains sequenced from a single sample in a study of technical replicates of blood from a few donors. Method: immunoSEQ multiplex PCR; TCRdb's copy keeps in-frame clones and lacks some. The sample lists 50,000 or so clones, about 93% occurring once. Sequencing was carried out using PBMCs. Every receptor here comes from a human donor in good health. Some clones in this sample may be carry-over from other donors' samples.

The chain carries TRBV11-2 and TRBJ2-3; no definite D call. Per the germline V gene, CDR1 is SGHAT and CDR2 is FQNNGV. V lost 0 bases and J 8 bases, leaving 9 bases between the germline ends. CDR3 length: 13 residues. CDR3: CASSLDRVGTQYF. The CDR3 bases are TGTGCCAGCAGCTTAGATCGAGTTGGTACGCAGTATTTT. The whole variable domain, filled in from reference TRBV11-2 and TRBJ2-3, reads EAGVAQSPRYKIIEKRQSVAFWCNPISGHATLYWYQQILGQGPKLLIQFQNNGVVDDSQLPKDRFSAERLKGVDSTLKIQPAKLEDSAVYLCASSLDRVGTQYFGPGTRLTVL.

The chain joins TRBV5-6 to TRBJ2-1; D is unclear. Trimming pared 0 bases from V and 8 bases from J, leaving 12 bases between. This CDR3 is 14 amino acids long. Germline CDR1 and CDR2: SGHDT and YYEEEE. CDR3 nucleotide sequence: TGTGCCAGCAGCTTGGACGGGTGGCGGTATGAGCAGTTCTTC. Translating it yields CASSLDGWRYEQFF. The whole variable domain, remainder taken from reference TRBV5-6 and TRBJ2-1, is DAGVTQSPTHLIKTRGQQVTLRCSPKSGHDTVSWYQQALGQGPQFIFQYYEEEERQRGNFPDRFSGHQFPNYSSELNVNALLLGDSALYLCASSLDGWRYEQFFGPGTRLTVL.

The J gene is TRBJ2-1, the V gene TRBV6-5, with 12 bases lining up with TRBD2. Trimming cost V 4 bases and J 8 bases; bases outside gene matches: 9. Germline CDR1 MNHEY, CDR2 SVGAGI. This CDR3 contains 16 residues. CDR3 nucleotide sequence: TGTGCCAGCAGTTCCCCTCCTAGCGGGAGGGCCCATGAGCAGTTCTTC. It encodes CASSSPPSGRAHEQFF.

The chain uses TRBV28 and TRBJ1-6, with no clear D. V was shortened by 3 bases and J by 0 bases, with 12 bases between the two germline ends. This CDR3 is built from 17 residues. Germline assignment: CDR1 MDHEN and CDR2 SYDVKM. As DNA, the CDR3 is TGTGCCAGCAGTTTCGAACGCTCGAGCTCCTATAATTCACCCCTCCACTTT. The encoded protein is CASSFERSSSYNSPLHF.

The chain has TRBV29-1 and TRBJ2-3; weak D call: TRBD1 (5 bases). CDR3 size: 14 residues. The germline V gene encodes CDR1 SQVTM and CDR2 ANQGSEA. The ends were cut back, 6 bases at V and 5 bases at J, with 18 bases in the middle. The CDR3 spells CSVRQSQILDTQYF. CDR3 nucleotides: TGCAGCGTAAGACAGAGCCAAATATTAGATACGCAGTATTTT.

The chain employs TRBV15 and TRBJ2-5; 9 bases map to TRBD2. Germline CDR1 reads LNHNV; CDR2 reads YYDKDF (reference sequence). The CDR3 consists of 17 residues. Trimming cost V 1 base and J 2 bases; bases outside gene matches: 8. The CDR3 protein is CATSRGRLAAYQETQYF. CDR3 nucleotide sequence: TGTGCCACCAGCAGAGGCCGACTAGCGGCCTATCAAGAGACCCAGTACTTC.

The chain's CDR3 is CAWSVVTSGYNEQFF. The CDR3 DNA reads as TGTGCCTGGAGTGTGGTCACTAGCGGTTACAATGAGCAGTTCTTC. V usage is TRBV30 and J usage is TRBJ2-1, with 8 bases lining up with TRBD2. Germline V lookup: CDR1 GTSNPN, CDR2 SVGIG (reference sequence). J was trimmed by 4 bases and V by 0 bases; bases with no gene match: 5. The CDR3 covers 15 residues.

The rearrangement joins TRBV6-1 to TRBJ1-5, with D possibly TRBD1 on 6 matching bases. This CDR3 has 13 residues. V lost 5 bases to trimming and J lost 4 bases, with 9 bases between them. The germline V gene encodes CDR1 MNHNS and CDR2 SASEGT. CDR3 in DNA: TGTGCCAGCAGTCCGCAGGGGAATCAGCCCCAGCATTTT. Translating it yields CASSPQGNQPQHF.

The J gene is TRBJ2-7, the V gene TRBV2; no reliable D call. This CDR3 has 11 amino acids. Germline values: CDR1 SNHLY, CDR2 FYNNEI. The germline V and J ends were trimmed by 3 bases and 4 bases, with 4 bases remaining between them. The CDR3 protein is CASSDRYEQYF. In nucleotides, the CDR3 is TGTGCCAGCAGTGACCGGTACGAGCAGTACTTC.

The CDR3 is CASSQRSRGSDGYTF. For the CDR3, the DNA is TGCGCCAGCAGCCAGCGCTCGCGGGGTTCGGATGGCTACACCTTC. The rearrangement uses TRBV4-3 and TRBJ1-2; unclear D gene. The CDR3 spans 15 residues. V lost 3 bases to trimming and J lost 6 bases, with 17 bases between them. Germline CDR1 and CDR2: LGHNA and YSLEER.

The rearrangement joins TRBV6-5 to TRBJ2-4, with 9 positions matching TRBD1. The CDR3 is 16 amino acids. Germline CDR1 is MNHEY and CDR2 is SVGAGI. The V and J ends lost 6 bases and 4 bases, in that order; junction bases with no gene match: 10. CDR3 nucleotides: TGTGCCAGCAGCTACGGACAGGGGCCCCCAAAAAACATTCAGTACTTC. Its translation: CASSYGQGPPKNIQYF.

V is TRBV28 and J is TRBJ2-7, with a weak D call TRBD2 (6 bases). V shed 6 bases and J shed 2 bases, with 11 bases lying between them. CDR1 is MDHEN, CDR2 SYDVKM, per germline. The length of the CDR3 is 13 residues. The CDR3 nucleotides read TGTGCCAGCAGCCGAGGAGGGGCCTACGAGCAGTACTTC. Protein: CASSRGGAYEQYF.

This clone was seen just once. The chain links TRBV11-2 to TRBJ2-7; no clear D gene. From germline, CDR1 is SGHAT and CDR2 FQNNGV. The CDR3 spans 14 residues. V lost 5 bases and J lost 6, with 17 bases in between. DNA of the CDR3: TGTGCCAGCAGCCAAAACCCAGATAACAGCGAGCAGTACTTC. This translates into CASSQNPDNSEQYF. Full variable domain (rest looked up from reference TRBV11-2 and TRBJ2-7): EAGVAQSPRYKIIEKRQSVAFWCNPISGHATLYWYQQILGQGPKLLIQFQNNGVVDDSQLPKDRFSAERLKGVDSTLKIQPAKLEDSAVYLCASSQNPDNSEQYFGPGTRLTVT.

This clone is a singleton in its sample. This sequence joins TRBV12-5 and TRBJ2-7; D might be TRBD1 (6 bases). CDR1 LGHNT and CDR2 FRNRAP come from the germline V gene. CDR3 length equals 14 residues. The V gene lost 4 bases and the J gene lost 1 base, with 11 bases spanning the gap. The CDR3 sequence is CASGSGTTSYEQYF. Here the CDR3 DNA reads TGTGCTAGTGGTTCCGGGACAACTTCCTACGAGCAGTACTTC. The full variable domain, its missing parts supplied by reference TRBV12-5 and TRBJ2-7, is DARVTQTPRHKVTEMGQEVTMRCQPILGHNTVFWYRQTMMQGLELLAYFRNRAPLDDSGMPKDRFSAEMPDATLATLKIQPSEPRDSAVYFCASGSGTTSYEQYFGPGTRLTVT.

The chain links TRBV5-1 to TRBJ2-1; D might be TRBD2 (6 bases). The length of the CDR3 is 14 residues. Trimming took off 8 bases at V and 4 bases at J, with 16 bases between the two ends. Germline assignment: CDR1 SGHRS and CDR2 YFSETQ. CDR3 loop: CASSLSGAYNEQFF. The CDR3 DNA reads TGCGCCAGTTCTTTATCGGGAGCTTACAATGAGCAGTTCTTC.

The chain carries TRBV4-3 and TRBJ2-7, with 8 bases lining up with TRBD2. V shed 4 bases, J shed 5 bases, and the junction held 10 bases outside the gene matches. CDR3 length: 15 amino acids. CDR1 is LGHNA, CDR2 YSLEER, per germline. The CDR3 region is CASSRDRGGGHEQYF. In DNA, the CDR3 is TGCGCCAGCAGCCGAGACCGAGGCGGGGGGCACGAGCAGTACTTC.

The chain employs TRBV29-1 and TRBJ1-3; 10 bases fit TRBD1. Germline assignment: CDR1 SQVTM and CDR2 ANQGSEA. There are 15 residues in the CDR3. Trimming cost V 3 bases and J 1 base; bases outside gene matches: 3. In nucleotides, the CDR3 is TGCAGCGTTGAGGGACAGGGGTTATCTGGAAACACCATATATTTT. This encodes CSVEGQGLSGNTIYF.

The rearrangement links TRBV6-5 to TRBJ1-2; D unclear. CDR3 length: 12 residues. V dropped 10 bases and J dropped 4 bases, with 13 bases sitting between them. Germline V gene lookup returns CDR1 MNHEY and CDR2 SVGAGI. The CDR3, as DNA: TGTGCCACCCATGTCACTGCCTATGGCTACACCTTC. Protein: CATHVTAYGYTF.

The rearrangement uses TRBV20-1 and TRBJ2-5; D is undetermined. The CDR3 runs to 11 residues. CDR1 and CDR2 (germline): DFQATT, SNEGSKA (reference sequence). V dropped 6 bases and J dropped 2 bases, with 7 bases sitting between them. CDR3 loop: CSAAKQETQYF. Written as DNA, the CDR3 is TGCAGTGCGGCAAAACAAGAGACCCAGTACTTC.